These 5 T cell receptor beta chains originate from one sample sequenced in a study of T-cell memory formation after mild COVID-19. TCRdb recomputed calls from the 5' RACE reads with MiXCR, one row per CDR3 protein. Among 150,000 to 200,000 distinct CDR3 sequences listed, roughly 10% were seen once. Sequencing was done on a sample of PBMCs or a T cell subset sorted from them (not recorded which). The receptors stem from a man aged 18 to 35 who had mild COVID-19 (a few samples of this study predate the infection). Cell type and time point are not known.

This clonotype appeared a few times. The chain couples TRBV6-5 to TRBJ1-2; 7 bases align to TRBD1. The CDR3 extends over 15 amino acids. J was trimmed by 5 bases and V by 0 bases; bases with no gene match: 6. Germline CDR1 and CDR2: MNHEY and SVGAGI. This CDR3 reads CASSYSQGVVYGYTF. The CDR3 bases are TGTGCCAGCAGTTACTCTCAGGGGGTGGTGTATGGCTACACCTTC.

The gene calls are TRBV21-1 and TRBJ2-2; TRBD1 is the table's D call and was not checked against the DNA. TRBV21-1 is labeled a pseudogene. CDR3 length: 19 residues. The CDR3 nucleotides are TGTGCCAGCAGCAAAATCATCACCCAGCGCCCCCCGAACACCGGGGAGCTGTTTTTT. Amino acids: CASSKIITQRPPNTGELFF.

This clonotype turned up a few times. The genes are TRBV20-1 and TRBJ1-2; weak D call: TRBD1 (6 bases). V was pared by 5 bases and J by 2 bases, with 15 bases between. The CDR3 runs to 14 residues. CDR1 is DFQATT and CDR2 is SNEGSKA in the germline V gene (reference sequence). As DNA, the CDR3 is TGCAGTGCTTACTCCCCGACAGGAAACTATGGCTACACCTTC. Translated, it gives CSAYSPTGNYGYTF.

CDR3 sequence: CATVKQAGSTDTQYF. CDR3 coding DNA: TGTGCCACCGTGAAACAAGCGGGCAGCACAGATACGCAGTATTTT. The chain carries TRBV15 and TRBJ2-3; TRBD2 is a possible D gene (6 bases). This CDR3 is built from 15 residues. Trimming removed 8 bases from V and 0 bases from J, with 15 bases in between. Germline V gives CDR1 LNHNV, CDR2 YYDKDF (reference sequence).

This clonotype was detected only a few times. CDR3 bases: TGTGCCAGCAGTCCTACAGGGGGCTTTACCGGGGAGCTGTTTTTT. Its translation: CASSPTGGFTGELFF. The rearrangement uses TRBV12-3 or TRBV12-4 and TRBJ2-2; 9 bases are shared with TRBD1. The CDR3 spans 15 residues. V was pared by 5 bases and J by 5 bases, with 6 bases of the junction left unmatched.